This TCR beta chain was sequenced in a study of blood T cell repertoires in COVID-19. Assay: immunoSEQ multiplex PCR; the TCRdb copy retains only in-frame clones and omits some. Of roughly 250,000 clones detected, more than 85% appear once; the ten largest clones hold around 0.88%. Trimming left V 3 bases short and J 3 bases short, with 8 bases between. CDR1 LNHDA and CDR2 SQIVND come from the germline V gene (reference sequence). CDR3 length equals 14 residues. The chain uses TRBV19 and TRBJ2-2, with unresolved D. The TCR sequence derives from a man aged 25 to 40 with acute or convalescent COVID-19. The source material was peripheral blood. The CDR3 loop is CASSMPGYTGELFF. The CDR3 nucleotides are TGTGCCAGTAGTATGCCCGGGTACACCGGGGAGCTGTTTTTT.